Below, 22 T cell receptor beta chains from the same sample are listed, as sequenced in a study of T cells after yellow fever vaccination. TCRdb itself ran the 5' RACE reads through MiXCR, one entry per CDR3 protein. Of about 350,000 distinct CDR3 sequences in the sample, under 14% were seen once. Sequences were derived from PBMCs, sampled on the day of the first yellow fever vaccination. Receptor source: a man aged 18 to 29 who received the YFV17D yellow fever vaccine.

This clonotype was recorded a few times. The CDR3 DNA reads as TGTGCCAGCACCGGGACTAGCGGTGGTGAGCAGTACTTC. Translating it yields CASTGTSGGEQYF. V and J are TRBV3-1 and TRBJ2-7, with 11 bases matching TRBD2. The CDR3 consists of 13 residues. Per the germline V gene, CDR1 is LGHDT and CDR2 is YNNKEL (reference sequence). With V trimmed by 7 bases and J by 7 bases, 6 bases remained unmatched.

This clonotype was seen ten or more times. The CDR3 sequence is CASTIPGQASPLHF. CDR3 DNA sequence: TGTGCCAGCACCATACCGGGACAGGCATCACCCCTCCACTTT. The J gene is TRBJ1-6, the V gene TRBV2; 8 bases map to TRBD1. V gave up 7 bases and J gave up 10 bases; unmatched junction bases: 9. CDR1 and CDR2 from the germline V gene are SNHLY and FYNNEI. The CDR3 spans 14 residues.

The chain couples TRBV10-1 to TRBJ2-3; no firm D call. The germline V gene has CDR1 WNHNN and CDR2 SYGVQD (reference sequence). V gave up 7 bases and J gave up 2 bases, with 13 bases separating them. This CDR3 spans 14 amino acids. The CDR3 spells CASTFIHSTDTQYF. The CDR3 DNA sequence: TGCGCCAGCACTTTTATTCATTCCACAGATACGCAGTATTTT.

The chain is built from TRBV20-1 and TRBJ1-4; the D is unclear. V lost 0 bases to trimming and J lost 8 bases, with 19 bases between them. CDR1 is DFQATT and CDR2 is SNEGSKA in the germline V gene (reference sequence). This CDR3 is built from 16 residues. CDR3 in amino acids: CSARDHGSSHGEKLFF. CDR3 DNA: TGCAGTGCTAGAGATCATGGCTCGAGCCATGGGGAAAAACTGTTTTTT.

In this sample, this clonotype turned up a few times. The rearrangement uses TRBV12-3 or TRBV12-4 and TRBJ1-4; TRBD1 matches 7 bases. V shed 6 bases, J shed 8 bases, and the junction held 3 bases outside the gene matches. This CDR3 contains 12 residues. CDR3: CASRLQGEKLFF. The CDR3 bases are TGTGCCAGCAGACTACAGGGGGAAAAACTGTTTTTT.

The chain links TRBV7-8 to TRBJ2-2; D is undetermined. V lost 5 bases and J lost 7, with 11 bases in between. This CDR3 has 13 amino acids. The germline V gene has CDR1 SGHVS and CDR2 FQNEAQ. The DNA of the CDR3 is TGTGCCAGCAGCCACATCGTCGTCGGGGAGCTGTTTTTT. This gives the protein CASSHIVVGELFF.

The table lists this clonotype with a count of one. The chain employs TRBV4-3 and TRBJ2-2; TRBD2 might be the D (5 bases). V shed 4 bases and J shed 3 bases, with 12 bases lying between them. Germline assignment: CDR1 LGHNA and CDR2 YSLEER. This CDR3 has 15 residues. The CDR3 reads CASSPRGLDTGELFF. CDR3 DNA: TGCGCCAGCAGCCCTCGGGGTTTGGACACCGGGGAGCTGTTTTTT.

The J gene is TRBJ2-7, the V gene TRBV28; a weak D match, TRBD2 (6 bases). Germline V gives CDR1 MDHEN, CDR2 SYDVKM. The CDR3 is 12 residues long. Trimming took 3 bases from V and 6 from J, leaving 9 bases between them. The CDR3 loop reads CASSFQGGEQYV. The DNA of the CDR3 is TGTGCCAGCAGTTTTCAGGGAGGCGAGCAGTACGTC.

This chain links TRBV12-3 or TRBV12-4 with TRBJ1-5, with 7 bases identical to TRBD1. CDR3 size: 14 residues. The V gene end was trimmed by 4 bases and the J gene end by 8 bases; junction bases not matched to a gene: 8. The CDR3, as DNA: TGTGCCAGCAGTTCGTCAGGGGGTTTAGAGCCCCAGCATTTT. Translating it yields CASSSSGGLEPQHF.

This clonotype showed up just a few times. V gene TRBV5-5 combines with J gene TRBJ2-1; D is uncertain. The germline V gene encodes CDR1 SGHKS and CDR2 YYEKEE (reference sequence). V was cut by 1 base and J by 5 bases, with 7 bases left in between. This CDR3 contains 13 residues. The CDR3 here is CASSLYSNNEQFF. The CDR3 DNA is TGTGCCAGCAGCTTGTACAGCAACAATGAGCAGTTCTTC.

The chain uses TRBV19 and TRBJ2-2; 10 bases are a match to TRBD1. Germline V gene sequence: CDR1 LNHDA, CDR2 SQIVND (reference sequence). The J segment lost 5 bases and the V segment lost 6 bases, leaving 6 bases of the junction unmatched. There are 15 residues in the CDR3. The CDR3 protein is CASSVGTGATGELFF. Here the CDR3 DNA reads TGTGCCAGTAGCGTAGGGACAGGGGCGACCGGGGAGCTGTTTTTT.

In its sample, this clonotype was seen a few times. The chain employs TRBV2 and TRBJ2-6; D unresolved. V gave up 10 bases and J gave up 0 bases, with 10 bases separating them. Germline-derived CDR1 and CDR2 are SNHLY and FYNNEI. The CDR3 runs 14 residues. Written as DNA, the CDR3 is TGTGCCACCTCGTCCTCCTCTGGGGCCAACGTCCTGACTTTC. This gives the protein CATSSSSGANVLTF.

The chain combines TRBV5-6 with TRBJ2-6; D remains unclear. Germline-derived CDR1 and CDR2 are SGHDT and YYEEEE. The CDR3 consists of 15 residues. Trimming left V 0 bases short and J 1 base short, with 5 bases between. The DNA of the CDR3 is TGTGCCAGCAGCTTGGGACAATCTGGGGCCAACGTCCTGACTTTC. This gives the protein CASSLGQSGANVLTF.

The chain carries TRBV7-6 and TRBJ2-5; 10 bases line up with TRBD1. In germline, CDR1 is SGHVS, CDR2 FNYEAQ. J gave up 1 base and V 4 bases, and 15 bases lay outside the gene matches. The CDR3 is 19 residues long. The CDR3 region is CASSSRQGAYEWFQETQYF. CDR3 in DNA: TGTGCCAGCAGCTCGAGACAGGGGGCCTATGAGTGGTTCCAAGAGACCCAGTACTTC.

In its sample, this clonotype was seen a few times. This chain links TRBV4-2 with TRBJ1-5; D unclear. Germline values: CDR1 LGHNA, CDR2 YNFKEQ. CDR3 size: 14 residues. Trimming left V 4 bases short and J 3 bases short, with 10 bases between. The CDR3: CASSPYGNNQPQHF. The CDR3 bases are TGTGCCAGCAGCCCTTACGGGAACAATCAGCCCCAGCATTTT.

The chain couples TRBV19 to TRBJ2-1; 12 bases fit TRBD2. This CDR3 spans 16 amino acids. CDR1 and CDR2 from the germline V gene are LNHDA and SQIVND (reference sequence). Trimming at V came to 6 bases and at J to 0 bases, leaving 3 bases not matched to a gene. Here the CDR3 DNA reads TGTGCCAGTAGGGGACTAGCGGGCAGCTCCTACAATGAGCAGTTCTTC. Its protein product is CASRGLAGSSYNEQFF.

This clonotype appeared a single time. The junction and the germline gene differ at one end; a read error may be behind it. The chain's CDR3 is CVSSLVRNTEAFF. The CDR3 DNA follows: TGTGTCAGCAGCTTAGTTCGGAACACTGAAGCTTTCTTT. V is TRBV7-8 and J is TRBJ1-1; the D is unclear. Germline V gene sequence: CDR1 SGHVS, CDR2 FQNEAQ. The CDR3 is made up of 13 amino acids.

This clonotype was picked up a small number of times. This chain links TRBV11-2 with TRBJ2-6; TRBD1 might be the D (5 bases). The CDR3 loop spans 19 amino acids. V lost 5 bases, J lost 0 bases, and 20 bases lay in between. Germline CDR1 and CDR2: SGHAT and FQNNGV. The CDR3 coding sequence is TGTGCCAGCAGCCGCTACAGTGGGGCCCTACTCTCTGGGGCCAACGTCCTGACTTTC. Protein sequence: CASSRYSGALLSGANVLTF.

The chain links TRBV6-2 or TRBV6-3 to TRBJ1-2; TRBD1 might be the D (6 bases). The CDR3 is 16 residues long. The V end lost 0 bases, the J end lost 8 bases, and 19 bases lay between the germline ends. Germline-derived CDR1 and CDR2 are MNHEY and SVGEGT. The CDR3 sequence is CASSYSLGGQTAGYTF. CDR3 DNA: TGTGCCAGCAGTTACTCTTTAGGCGGACAGACAGCGGGCTACACCTTC.

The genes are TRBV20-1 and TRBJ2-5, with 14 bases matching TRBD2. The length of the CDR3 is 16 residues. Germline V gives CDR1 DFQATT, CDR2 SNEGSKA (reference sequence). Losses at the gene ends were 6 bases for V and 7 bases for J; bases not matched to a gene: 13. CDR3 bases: TGCAGTGCCAGTCCGGGACTAGCGGGGGATTATGCGACCCAGTACTTC. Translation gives CSASPGLAGDYATQYF.

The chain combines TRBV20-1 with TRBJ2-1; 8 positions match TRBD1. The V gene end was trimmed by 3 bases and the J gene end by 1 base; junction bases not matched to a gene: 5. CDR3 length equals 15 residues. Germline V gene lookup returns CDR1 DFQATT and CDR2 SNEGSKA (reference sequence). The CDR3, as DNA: TGCAGTGCTAGGGACAGGGTAAGGTCCTACAATGAGCAGTTCTTC. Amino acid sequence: CSARDRVRSYNEQFF.

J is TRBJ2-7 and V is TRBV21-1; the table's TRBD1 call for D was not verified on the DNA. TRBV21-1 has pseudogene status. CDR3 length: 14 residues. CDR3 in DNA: TGTGCCAGCAGCATAACGCGGACAGCCTACGAGCAGTACGTC. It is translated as CASSITRTAYEQYV.